Below, 25 T cell receptor beta chains from the same sample are listed, as sequenced in a study of long-term antiretroviral therapy in people with HIV. Samples were assayed with immunoSEQ v3.0 at survey level. Some clones are missing from TCRdb's copy, which holds only in-frame ones; the method was immunoSEQ multiplex PCR. This table has tens of thousands of clones, approximately 80% appearing once. Source: unsorted PBMCs, taken 1.2 years after starting antiretroviral therapy. All receptors come from a woman in her thirties or forties with HIV.

The chain joins TRBV28 to TRBJ1-5, with D unclear. This CDR3 spans 15 amino acids. Germline V gives CDR1 MDHEN, CDR2 SYDVKM. V was trimmed by 2 bases and J by 0 bases, leaving 8 bases between them. The CDR3 coding sequence is TGTGCCAGCAGTTTACTTCCAATTAGCAATCAGCCCCAGCATTTT. Its translation is CASSLLPISNQPQHF.

V and J are TRBV25-1 and TRBJ1-1; D not certain. Germline V lookup: CDR1 MGHDK, CDR2 SYGVNS. Trimming cost V 6 bases and J 3 bases, with 5 bases left between them. The CDR3 has 11 amino acids. In nucleotides, the CDR3 is TGTGCCAGCAGGGCTTACACTGAAGCTTTCTTT. The encoded protein is CASRAYTEAFF.

The chain carries TRBV5-4 and TRBJ1-3; D is unclear. The CDR3 is 15 residues long. Germline V CDR1 and CDR2: SGHNT, YYREEE (reference sequence). V was trimmed by 4 bases and J by 0 bases, leaving 11 bases between them. CDR3 DNA: TGTGCCAGCAGCCTCCCGGCTTCCTCTGGAAACACCATATATTTT. Its translation is CASSLPASSGNTIYF.

The chain is built from TRBV5-6 and TRBJ2-3, with 10 positions matching TRBD2. This CDR3 is 15 amino acids long. V shed 5 bases, J shed 4 bases, and the junction held 7 bases outside the gene matches. Germline V gives CDR1 SGHDT, CDR2 YYEEEE. The chain's CDR3 is CASRLAGEGADTQYF. For the CDR3, the DNA is TGTGCCAGCAGGCTAGCGGGAGAAGGGGCAGATACGCAGTATTTT. The full variable domain, completed using reference TRBV5-6 and TRBJ2-3, is DAGVTQSPTHLIKTRGQQVTLRCSPKSGHDTVSWYQQALGQGPQFIFQYYEEEERQRGNFPDRFSGHQFPNYSSELNVNALLLGDSALYLCASRLAGEGADTQYFGPGTRLTVL.

The genes are TRBV2 and TRBJ1-2; a possible D gene is TRBD1 (5 bases). Trimming left V 1 base short and J 4 bases short, with 10 bases between. The CDR3 runs to 14 residues. CDR1 is SNHLY, CDR2 FYNNEI, per germline. The CDR3: CASSEDRGGYGYTF. Written as DNA, the CDR3 is TGTGCCAGCAGTGAAGACCGGGGGGGCTATGGCTACACCTTC.

V and J are TRBV7-9 and TRBJ2-1; the match to TRBD1 covers 8 bases. Germline lookup yields CDR1 SEHNR and CDR2 FQNEAQ (reference sequence). The ends lost 4 bases at V and 2 bases at J; junction bases unmatched: 4. The length of the CDR3 is 15 residues. The CDR3 DNA is TGTGCCAGCAGCTCGGGACAGGTCCCCTACAATGAGCAGTTCTTC. It codes for CASSSGQVPYNEQFF.

The chain uses TRBV27 and TRBJ1-5; 10 bases align to TRBD1. CDR1 and CDR2 from the germline V gene are MNHEY and SMNVEV (reference sequence). Trimming cost V 4 bases and J 7 bases; bases outside gene matches: 10. This CDR3 is 16 amino acids long. The CDR3 bases are TGTGCCAGCAGTTCTTCCGGGACAGGGGTCTGGCAGCCCCAGCATTTT. Encoded protein: CASSSSGTGVWQPQHF.

This chain connects TRBV5-6 to TRBJ1-2, with a possible D match to TRBD1 (6 bases). Germline assignment: CDR1 SGHDT and CDR2 YYEEEE. V lost 2 bases to trimming and J lost 6 bases, with 20 bases between them. CDR3 length equals 16 residues. CDR3 DNA sequence: TGTGCCAGCAGCTTACCTTTAGGGGGGAGTAGAAATGGCTACACCTTC. Translated, it gives CASSLPLGGSRNGYTF.

The chain links TRBV28 to TRBJ1-1, with 8 bases lining up with TRBD1. This CDR3 has 15 amino acids. With 2 bases clipped from V and 5 bases from J, the junction kept 7 bases outside the gene matches. Germline V gene sequence: CDR1 MDHEN, CDR2 SYDVKM. CDR3 sequence: CASSLSSTGGTEAFF. In DNA, the CDR3 is TGTGCCAGCAGTTTAAGTTCTACAGGGGGGACTGAAGCTTTCTTT.

This clone was counted a single time. The V gene is TRBV5-4, the J gene TRBJ2-5; a possible D gene is TRBD1 (6 bases). CDR3 length: 13 amino acids. Per germline, CDR1 SGHNT and CDR2 YYREEE (reference sequence). Deletions cut 7 bases from V and 4 bases from J, with 14 bases between. CDR3: CASGVQGRETQYF. The CDR3 DNA sequence: TGTGCCAGCGGTGTACAGGGAAGAGAGACCCAGTACTTC.

This clone was seen just once. The chain is built from TRBV19 and TRBJ1-5; D gene ambiguous. Germline assignment: CDR1 LNHDA and CDR2 SQIVND (reference sequence). V was shortened by 6 bases and J by 9 bases, with 18 bases between the two germline ends. This CDR3 has 14 residues. CDR3 sequence: CASRPDGRIGPQHF. The CDR3 DNA is TGTGCCAGTAGACCGGACGGCAGAATAGGGCCCCAGCATTTT.

The chain couples TRBV28 to TRBJ2-7, with TRBD1 identical over 10 bases. This CDR3 comprises 13 residues. With 5 bases clipped from V and 7 bases from J, the junction kept 5 bases outside the gene matches. Germline V gene sequence: CDR1 MDHEN, CDR2 SYDVKM. DNA for the CDR3: TGTGCCAGCAGTCCAAGGACAGGGGGTGAGCAGTACTTC. It is translated as CASSPRTGGEQYF. The variable domain in full, with the rest retrieved from reference TRBV28 and TRBJ2-7, is DVKVTQSSRYLVKRTGEKVFLECVQDMDHENMFWYRQDPGLGLRLIYFSYDVKMKEKGDIPEGYSVSREKKERFSLILESASTNQTSMYLCASSPRTGGEQYFGPGTRLTVT.

J is TRBJ2-7 and V is TRBV6-6; 8 positions match TRBD1. Germline values: CDR1 MNHNY, CDR2 SVGAGI (reference sequence). This CDR3 has 16 residues. The trim removed 6 bases at V and 1 base at J, leaving 11 bases unmatched. CDR3 sequence (DNA): TGTGCCAGCAGCGCACTAGGGACAGGCTCGTCCTACGAGCAGTACTTC. Its translation is CASSALGTGSSYEQYF.

This clone was counted only a few times. This rearrangement joins TRBV5-1 to TRBJ1-3, with unresolved D. Trimming took off 1 base at V and 6 bases at J, with 17 bases between the two ends. Looked up from germline, CDR1 is SGHRS and CDR2 is YFSETQ. The CDR3 is 16 amino acids. The CDR3 sequence is CASSLNGPLNENTIYF. The CDR3 coding sequence is TGCGCCAGCAGCTTGAATGGGCCCCTCAACGAAAACACCATATATTTT.

Only one count was recorded for this clone. The V gene is TRBV10-3, the J gene TRBJ1-5, with 9 bases that match TRBD1. The germline V gene has CDR1 ENHRY and CDR2 SYGVKD. The CDR3 is 15 amino acids. V was pared by 5 bases and J by 6 bases, with 8 bases of the junction left unmatched. The CDR3: CAISPGTGIGQPQHF. The CDR3, as DNA: TGTGCCATCAGTCCCGGGACAGGGATTGGTCAGCCCCAGCATTTT.

The J gene is TRBJ2-2, the V gene TRBV5-6; D unresolved. Germline V gene sequence: CDR1 SGHDT, CDR2 YYEEEE. This CDR3 comprises 13 residues. Trimming pared 0 bases from V and 8 bases from J, leaving 8 bases between. In DNA form, the CDR3 reads TGTGCCAGCAGCTTGGGACCTTCGGGGGAGCTGTTTTTT. Its protein is CASSLGPSGELFF.

This chain links TRBV19 with TRBJ1-1; D is perhaps TRBD1 (6 bases). Trimming shortened V by 6 bases and J by 4 bases, and 9 bases separated the two germline ends. The CDR3 is made up of 12 amino acids. Germline V gives CDR1 LNHDA, CDR2 SQIVND (reference sequence). CDR3 residues: CASSLRGTEAFF. CDR3 sequence (DNA): TGTGCCAGTAGCCTCAGGGGCACTGAAGCTTTCTTT.

The chain employs TRBV27 and TRBJ2-2; 9 bases map to TRBD2. Germline V lookup: CDR1 MNHEY, CDR2 SMNVEV (reference sequence). Germline trimming cut 6 bases from V and 2 bases from J; bases unmatched to any gene: 4. CDR3 length: 15 residues. The CDR3 sequence: CASSLSGGNTGELFF. The CDR3 DNA follows: TGTGCCAGCAGCCTTAGCGGGGGAAACACCGGGGAGCTGTTTTTT.

This chain uses TRBV7-9 with TRBJ2-3, with 9 bases aligning to TRBD1. Trimming took 1 base from V and 4 from J; bases not matched to a gene: 6. Germline loops: CDR1 SEHNR, CDR2 FQNEAQ (reference sequence). The CDR3 loop spans 16 amino acids. The CDR3 sequence is CASSLGGQGRPDTQYF. CDR3 nucleotide sequence: TGTGCCAGCAGCTTAGGCGGACAGGGGAGGCCAGATACGCAGTATTTT. The full variable domain, in which reference TRBV7-9 and TRBJ2-3 provide the parts outside the CDR3, is DTGVSQNPRHKITKRGQNVTFRCDPISEHNRLYWYRQTLGQGPEFLTYFQNEAQLEKSRLLSDRFSAERPKGSFSTLEIQRTEQGDSAMYLCASSLGGQGRPDTQYFGPGTRLTVL.

This chain connects TRBV9 to TRBJ2-1, with TRBD2 matching 10 bases. V was pared by 3 bases and J by 6 bases, with 18 bases of the junction left unmatched. Germline V CDR1 and CDR2: SGDLS, YYNGEE. This CDR3 has 19 residues. The CDR3 loop reads CASSAYAFRSGRATNEQFF. The CDR3 DNA sequence: TGTGCCAGCAGCGCCTACGCTTTCCGAAGCGGGAGGGCCACCAATGAGCAGTTCTTC.

This sequence joins TRBV14 and TRBJ2-3, with 7 bases aligning to TRBD1. The germline V gene encodes CDR1 SGHDN and CDR2 FVKESK. This CDR3 is built from 14 residues. V lost 4 bases and J lost 2; bases outside the gene matches: 3. The CDR3 reads CASSLDRPTDTQYF. The CDR3 DNA sequence: TGTGCCAGCAGCCTGGACAGGCCCACAGATACGCAGTATTTT.

The chain employs TRBV5-1 and TRBJ2-7; D is unresolved. The V and J ends lost 3 bases and 4 bases respectively, with 17 bases between them. Germline loops: CDR1 SGHRS, CDR2 YFSETQ. The CDR3 length is 15 residues. The CDR3 loop is CASSSALGEGYEQYF. CDR3 sequence (DNA): TGCGCCAGCAGCTCGGCGCTAGGTGAAGGTTACGAGCAGTACTTC. The full variable domain, rest sourced from reference TRBV5-1 and TRBJ2-7, is KAGVTQTPRYLIKTRGQQVTLSCSPISGHRSVSWYQQTPGQGLQFLFEYFSETQRNKGNFPGRFSGRQFSNSRSEMNVSTLELGDSALYLCASSSALGEGYEQYFGPGTRLTVT.

The chain couples TRBV7-9 to TRBJ1-1; D ambiguous. V was trimmed by 8 bases and J by 7 bases, leaving 11 bases between them. This CDR3 spans 11 amino acids. CDR1 is SEHNR, CDR2 FQNEAQ, per germline (reference sequence). CDR3 residues: CASDPFFEAFF. The CDR3 DNA reads TGTGCCAGCGACCCCTTCTTTGAAGCTTTCTTT.

The CDR3 nucleotides read TGCGCCAGCAGTCCAGAGGGACTAGCCGGGGGATTCCAAGAGACCCAGTACTTC. Amino acid sequence: CASSPEGLAGGFQETQYF. The chain carries TRBV10-1 and TRBJ2-5; 9 bases agree with TRBD2. This CDR3 has 18 amino acids. CDR1 is WNHNN and CDR2 is SYGVQD in the germline V gene (reference sequence). The ends lost 5 bases at V and 1 base at J; junction bases unmatched: 14.

A single count supports this clone. This chain joins TRBV5-1 and TRBJ2-7; TRBD1 matches 7 bases. CDR1 is SGHRS, CDR2 YFSETQ, per germline. The CDR3 consists of 14 residues. Trimming removed 4 bases from V and 3 bases from J; junction bases left unmatched: 7. The CDR3 DNA reads as TGCGCCAGCAGCATAAACAGGGGCTACTACGAGCAGTACTTC. This translates into CASSINRGYYEQYF.